The next 25 T cell receptor beta chains were all read from a single sample in a study of blood T cell repertoires in COVID-19. Sequencing was performed with immunoSEQ multiplex PCR; in TCRdb, only in-frame clones are kept and a portion is missing. Of 190,000 or so clones in the sample, 65% to 90% were seen once. The sample was PBMCs or T cells enriched from blood (not recorded which). These receptors were obtained from a woman aged 25 to 45 who had been exposed to COVID-19.

The V gene is TRBV6-1, the J gene TRBJ2-7; weak D call: TRBD1 (7 bases). The CDR3 spans 15 residues. Germline-derived CDR1 and CDR2 are MNHNS and SASEGT. V shed 2 bases and J shed 4 bases, with 15 bases lying between them. CDR3 DNA sequence: TGTGCCAGCAGTGAACCCGGGCAGGGGGGATACGAGCAGTACTTC. Translation: CASSEPGQGGYEQYF.

The rearrangement uses TRBV3-1 (or the pseudogene TRBV3-2) and TRBJ1-4; D is unclear. CDR1 LGHDT and CDR2 YNNKEL come from the germline V gene (reference sequence). Trimming removed 6 bases at V and 3 bases at J, with 8 bases between. The CDR3 is made up of 13 amino acids. The CDR3 protein is CASSTNSNEKLFF. CDR3 DNA: TGTGCCAGCAGTACAAATTCTAATGAAAAACTGTTTTTT.

The chain couples TRBV5-1 to TRBJ1-4; maybe TRBD1 (6 bases). Trimming took off 0 bases at V and 8 bases at J, with 11 bases between the two ends. This CDR3 has 14 residues. CDR1 and CDR2 from the germline V gene are SGHRS and YFSETQ. DNA for the CDR3: TGCGCCAGCAGCTTGGGGACAGCCCCGGAAAAACTGTTTTTT. Translated: CASSLGTAPEKLFF.

The V and J genes are TRBV7-2 and TRBJ1-1, with D possibly TRBD1 on 5 matching bases. V was clipped by 3 bases and J by 1 base, with 12 bases between them. Germline lookup yields CDR1 SGHTA and CDR2 FQGNSA. The CDR3 runs to 15 residues. The CDR3 bases are TGTGCCAGCAGCTTTAGGTCGACAGCGAACACTGAAGCTTTCTTT. Its translation: CASSFRSTANTEAFF. Filled out from reference TRBV7-2 and TRBJ1-1, the complete variable domain reads GAGVSQSPSNKVTEKGKDVELRCDPISGHTALYWYRQSLGQGLEFLIYFQGNSAPDKSGLPSDRFSAERTGGSVSTLTIQRTQQEDSAVYLCASSFRSTANTEAFFGQGTRLTVV.

The chain employs TRBV5-1 and TRBJ1-2, with 9 bases that match TRBD1. The ends lost 0 bases at V and 4 bases at J; junction bases unmatched: 4. Germline CDR1 SGHRS, CDR2 YFSETQ. CDR3 length: 15 residues. The CDR3 DNA reads TGCGCCAGCAGCTTGGGACAGGGGGTTGGCTATGGCTACACCTTC. This encodes CASSLGQGVGYGYTF. Using reference TRBV5-1 and TRBJ1-2 for the parts outside the CDR3, the full variable domain is KAGVTQTPRYLIKTRGQQVTLSCSPISGHRSVSWYQQTPGQGLQFLFEYFSETQRNKGNFPGRFSGRQFSNSRSEMNVSTLELGDSALYLCASSLGQGVGYGYTFGSGTRLTVV.

The chain recombines TRBV6-5 with TRBJ2-7, with 8 bases lining up with TRBD1. The ends lost 6 bases at V and 5 bases at J; junction bases unmatched: 6. Germline assignment: CDR1 MNHEY and CDR2 SVGAGI. The CDR3 totals 13 residues. CDR3 nucleotides: TGTGCCAGCAGGAAACAGGGGGTCCACGAGCAGTACTTC. It translates to CASRKQGVHEQYF.

V usage is TRBV6-5 and J usage is TRBJ2-2; D uncertain. The CDR3 length is 14 residues. Germline V gene sequence: CDR1 MNHEY, CDR2 SVGAGI. Trimming took off 6 bases at V and 0 bases at J, with 8 bases between the two ends. The CDR3 DNA is TGTGCCAGCAGCCTAGACTCGAACACCGGGGAGCTGTTTTTT. Translated: CASSLDSNTGELFF.

V gene TRBV27 combines with J gene TRBJ2-3; tentatively, D is TRBD1 (6 bases). Trimming removed 1 base at V and 2 bases at J, with 13 bases between. Germline V gene lookup returns CDR1 MNHEY and CDR2 SMNVEV (reference sequence). The CDR3 has 16 amino acids. The DNA for the CDR3 is TGTGCCAGCAGTTTATTGTATATGGGGGCCACAGATACGCAGTATTTT. It is translated as CASSLLYMGATDTQYF.

This chain joins TRBV19 and TRBJ2-7; TRBD2 agrees at 9 bases. CDR1 and CDR2 (germline): LNHDA, SQIVND (reference sequence). With 4 bases clipped from V and 3 bases from J, the junction kept 4 bases outside the gene matches. The CDR3 has 14 residues. The CDR3 sequence: CASSNRLADYEQYF. CDR3 bases: TGTGCCAGTAGTAACCGACTAGCGGACTACGAGCAGTACTTC.

V is TRBV2 and J is TRBJ2-3; TRBD2 might be the D (7 bases). Between the trimmed V and J ends, which lost 6 bases and 1 base, there was a span of 11 bases. This CDR3 has 14 residues. Germline V gene data show CDR1 as SNHLY and CDR2 as FYNNEI. The CDR3 reads CASRGRGGTDTQYF. CDR3 in DNA: TGTGCCAGCAGGGGGAGGGGGGGCACAGATACGCAGTATTTT.

V is TRBV19 and J is TRBJ2-3; TRBD1 matches 8 bases. Germline assignment: CDR1 LNHDA and CDR2 SQIVND (reference sequence). J gave up 7 bases and V 8 bases, and 14 bases lay outside the gene matches. This CDR3 comprises 15 residues. For the CDR3, the DNA is TGTGCCAGTGTCGCCGGACAGGGTATCAGGAATACGCAGTATTTT. Its translation: CASVAGQGIRNTQYF.

CDR3 in DNA: TGTGCCAGCAGTCCAATGGGGACTAGCGGGGTCACAGATACGCAGTATTTT. It yields the protein CASSPMGTSGVTDTQYF. The rearrangement uses TRBV27 and TRBJ2-3; 13 nucleotides match TRBD2. The length of the CDR3 is 17 residues. Germline V gene sequence: CDR1 MNHEY, CDR2 SMNVEV (reference sequence). After removal of 5 bases from V and 2 bases from J, the junction contained 7 bases not matched to a gene.

The genes are TRBV29-1 and TRBJ2-1; unclear D gene. The germline V gene has CDR1 SQVTM and CDR2 ANQGSEA. The CDR3 has 15 residues. V was pared by 4 bases and J by 1 base, with 14 bases between. In DNA, the CDR3 is TGCAGCGTTGGCCCTCCCAACTGGTCCTACAATGAGCAGTTCTTC. It is translated as CSVGPPNWSYNEQFF.

J is TRBJ2-7 and V is TRBV25-1, with 7 bases that match TRBD2. The CDR3 sequence is 12 residues long. Germline lookup yields CDR1 MGHDK and CDR2 SYGVNS. The trim removed 6 bases at V and 6 bases at J, leaving 5 bases unmatched. The CDR3 is CASSWEGSEQYF. The CDR3 nucleotides read TGTGCCAGCAGCTGGGAGGGGTCCGAGCAGTACTTC.

J is TRBJ1-1 and V is TRBV3-1 (or the pseudogene TRBV3-2), with 9 bases that match TRBD1. CDR3 size: 14 residues. The germline V gene encodes CDR1 LGHDT and CDR2 YNNKEL (reference sequence). V lost 5 bases, J lost 4 bases, and 5 bases stayed unmatched. CDR3 sequence (DNA): TGTGCCAGCAGCGCTACAGGGGGCATCACTGAAGCTTTCTTT. This translates into CASSATGGITEAFF.

The gene calls are TRBV7-2 and TRBJ2-1; no clear D. With 4 bases removed from V and 8 bases from J, the gap between germline ends came to 12 bases. This CDR3 comprises 13 residues. Germline V lookup: CDR1 SGHTA, CDR2 FQGNSA. This CDR3 is CASSYRLVDEQFF. The CDR3 nucleotides read TGTGCCAGCAGCTACCGACTCGTAGATGAGCAGTTCTTC.

This chain uses TRBV15 with TRBJ2-7; no firm D call. With 5 bases removed from V and 2 bases from J, the gap between germline ends came to 7 bases. The CDR3 totals 12 residues. Germline V CDR1 and CDR2: LNHNV, YYDKDF (reference sequence). CDR3 nucleotides: TGTGCCACCAGCCGTTACACCTACGAGCAGTACTTC. Its protein is CATSRYTYEQYF.

The count of this clone is one. This chain uses TRBV6-5 with TRBJ1-2, with 7 nucleotides matching TRBD1. Germline-derived CDR1 and CDR2 are MNHEY and SVGAGI. V gave up 6 bases and J gave up 4 bases; unmatched junction bases: 11. The CDR3 contains 15 residues. CDR3 coding DNA: TGTGCCAGCAGACCCCCGGGACAGATAAGCTATGGCTACACCTTC. As protein: CASRPPGQISYGYTF.

V usage is TRBV6-1 and J usage is TRBJ2-3, with D tentatively TRBD2 (7 bases). V was trimmed by 1 base and J by 4 bases, leaving 18 bases between them. Germline V lookup: CDR1 MNHNS, CDR2 SASEGT. The CDR3 loop spans 17 amino acids. The CDR3 DNA is TGTGCCAGCAGTGAAGGGGACATGGGCGGGGGCGCAGATACGCAGTATTTT. Its translation: CASSEGDMGGGADTQYF.

This rearrangement joins TRBV30 to TRBJ1-4, with 8 bases aligning to TRBD1. V lost 2 bases and J lost 7; bases outside the gene matches: 3. The CDR3 sequence is 13 residues long. Germline V gene lookup returns CDR1 GTSNPN and CDR2 SVGIG (reference sequence). The CDR3 DNA reads as TGTGCCTGGAGTTCCGGGACAGGTGAAAAACTGTTTTTT. As protein: CAWSSGTGEKLFF.

The chain links TRBV7-2 to TRBJ2-7; 10 bases align to TRBD1. In germline, CDR1 is SGHTA, CDR2 FQGNSA. V lost 2 bases to trimming and J lost 5 bases; unmatched junction nucleotides: 6. The CDR3 covers 15 residues. Here the CDR3 reads CASSLMGQGLDEQYF. The CDR3, as DNA: TGTGCCAGCAGCTTAATGGGACAGGGGTTGGACGAGCAGTACTTC. Full variable domain (rest looked up from reference TRBV7-2 and TRBJ2-7): GAGVSQSPSNKVTEKGKDVELRCDPISGHTALYWYRQSLGQGLEFLIYFQGNSAPDKSGLPSDRFSAERTGGSVSTLTIQRTQQEDSAVYLCASSLMGQGLDEQYFGPGTRLTVT.

This sequence joins TRBV7-2 and TRBJ1-1; 8 bases line up with TRBD1. CDR3 size: 13 residues. V was clipped by 4 bases and J by 7 bases; unmatched bases: 5. Germline V gene lookup returns CDR1 SGHTA and CDR2 FQGNSA. CDR3 sequence reads: CASSSDRAHEAFF. Here the CDR3 DNA reads TGTGCCAGCAGCTCGGACAGGGCCCATGAAGCTTTCTTT.

The table lists this clone with many counts. The chain carries TRBV15 and TRBJ1-5; TRBD1 agrees at 10 bases. This CDR3 has 16 amino acids. The germline V gene has CDR1 LNHNV and CDR2 YYDKDF (reference sequence). J was trimmed by 4 bases and V by 0 bases; bases with no gene match: 3. CDR3 nucleotide sequence: TGTGCCACCAGCAGAGATCCGGGACAGGGGAATCAGCCCCAGCATTTT. It codes for CATSRDPGQGNQPQHF. The full variable domain, in which reference TRBV15 and TRBJ1-5 provide the parts outside the CDR3, is DAMVIQNPRYQVTQFGKPVTLSCSQTLNHNVMYWYQQKSSQAPKLLFHYYDKDFNNEADTPDNFQSRRPNTSFCFLDIRSPGLGDTAMYLCATSRDPGQGNQPQHFGDGTRLSIL.

CDR3 protein: CASSYHRVGGELFF. The CDR3 DNA reads TGTGCCAGCAGTTACCACAGGGTCGGAGGGGAGCTGTTTTTT. The chain recombines TRBV6-5 with TRBJ2-2; D is perhaps TRBD1 (6 bases). Germline loops: CDR1 MNHEY, CDR2 SVGAGI. The CDR3 is 14 residues long. With 2 bases removed from V and 8 bases from J, the gap between germline ends came to 12 bases.

This clone has just one count. The V and J genes are TRBV24-1 and TRBJ2-5; 11 bases agree with TRBD1. V shed 3 bases and J 5 bases; nucleotides not matched to a gene: 7. The CDR3 loop spans 16 amino acids. CDR1 is KGHDR and CDR2 is SFDVKD in the germline V gene. The CDR3 protein is CATSDRDRGSRETQYF. The CDR3 nucleotides read TGTGCCACCAGTGATCGGGACAGGGGGTCACGGGAGACCCAGTACTTC.